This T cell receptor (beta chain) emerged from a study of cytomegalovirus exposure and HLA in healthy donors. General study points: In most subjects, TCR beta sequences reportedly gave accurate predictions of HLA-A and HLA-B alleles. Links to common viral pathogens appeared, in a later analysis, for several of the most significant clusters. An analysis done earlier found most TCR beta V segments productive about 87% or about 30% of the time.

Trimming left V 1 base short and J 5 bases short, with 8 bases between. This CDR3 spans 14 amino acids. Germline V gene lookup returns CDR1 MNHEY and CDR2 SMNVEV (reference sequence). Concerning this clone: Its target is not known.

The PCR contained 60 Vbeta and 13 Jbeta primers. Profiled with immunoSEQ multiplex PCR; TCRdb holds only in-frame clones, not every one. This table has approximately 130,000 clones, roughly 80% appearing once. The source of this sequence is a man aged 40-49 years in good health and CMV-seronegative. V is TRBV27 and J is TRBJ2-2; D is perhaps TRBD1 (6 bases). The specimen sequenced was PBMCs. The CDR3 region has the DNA TGTGCCAGCAGTTTATTTACAGGGACCGGGGAGCTGTTTTTT. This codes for CASSLFTGTGELFF.